This T cell receptor beta chain was observed in a study of T-cell memory formation after mild COVID-19. General study results and limits: Day 15 to 85 contracting clones showed balanced CD4/CD8; day 15 to 37 expanders favored CD4+. Among contracting clones, CD4+ were mainly CM/EM and CD8+ enriched in EMRA.

Of note for this clonotype: Its specificity is not known.

TCR alpha and TCR beta cDNA libraries with sample barcodes and UMIs came from 5'RACE using constant-segment primers. MiXCR, run by TCRdb on the 5' RACE reads, gives a single entry per CDR3 protein. The sample contains 130,000 to 150,000 distinct CDR3 sequences, about 5.5% of which appear only once. With 0 bases clipped from V and 3 bases from J, the junction kept 3 bases outside the gene matches. In germline, CDR1 is SGHRS, CDR2 YFSETQ. The CDR3 spans 15 residues. This sequence originates from an adult woman who had mild COVID-19 (a few samples of this study predate the infection). Cell type and time point are not known. Sequenced material: PBMCs or a T cell subset sorted from them (not recorded which). The chain employs TRBV5-1 and TRBJ1-3, with 7 bases matching TRBD1. CDR3 sequence (DNA): TGCGCCAGCAGCTTGGGGGACAGTCTTGGAAACACCATATATTTT. Amino acids: CASSLGDSLGNTIYF. Together with reference TRBV5-1 and TRBJ1-3, the CDR3 gives the full variable domain: KAGVTQTPRYLIKTRGQQVTLSCSPISGHRSVSWYQQTPGQGLQFLFEYFSETQRNKGNFPGRFSGRQFSNSRSEMNVSTLELGDSALYLCASSLGDSLGNTIYFGEGSWLTVV.